A selection of T cell receptor beta chains follows, all from one sample in a study of blood T cells in healthy people across ages. TCRdb analysed the 5' RACE reads with MiXCR anew, one entry per CDR3 protein. The sample has some 670,000 distinct CDR3 sequences; 45% to 60% are singletons. What was sequenced was blood. All receptors come from a woman aged 80 or older in good health. The CDR3 runs from the conserved cysteine through the conserved F or W. The D gene is left open where the match is weak. Clone size is given for some rows only: seen once, a few or many times, or a class if the clone is expanded.

j_gene,v_gene,d_gene,abundance,CDR3aa,CDR3nt
TRBJ2-7,TRBV28,TRBD2,NA,CASNVGLAGGPLVNEQYF,TGTGCCAGCAATGTCGGACTAGCGGGAGGGCCGCTTGTCAACGAGCAGTACTTC
TRBJ2-1,TRBV29-1,NA,NA,CSVASRGGWGEQFF,TGCAGCGTTGCAAGTCGCGGAGGTTGGGGTGAGCAGTTCTTC
TRBJ1-2,TRBV2,NA,NA,CASRVQGFNDGYTF,TGTGCCAGCAGGGTTCAAGGGTTTAACGATGGCTACACCTTC
TRBJ2-5,TRBV9,NA,NA,CASSVTPGVTQYF,TGTGCCAGCAGCGTAACGCCAGGGGTGACCCAGTACTTC
TRBJ2-3,TRBV29-1,TRBD2,NA,CSVEGGRRPDTQYF,TGCAGCGTTGAGGGCGGGAGGAGACCAGATACGCAGTATTTT
TRBJ1-4,TRBV2,NA,NA,CASGDATNEKLFF,TGTGCCAGCGGGGATGCAACTAATGAAAAACTGTTTTTT
TRBJ2-7,TRBV6-6,NA,NA,CASAGTEVAYEQYF,TGTGCCAGTGCAGGGACTGAGGTTGCCTACGAGCAGTACTTC
TRBJ1-2,TRBV3-1,NA,NA,CASSRAQDGYGYTF,TGTGCCAGCAGCCGGGCACAGGACGGCTATGGCTACACCTTC
TRBJ1-2,TRBV3-1,NA,NA,CASQDTGFGYTF,TGTGCCTCACAGGATACAGGGTTTGGCTACACCTTC
TRBJ1-1,TRBV7-9,NA,few,CASSPSGVTEAFF,TGTGCCAGCAGCCCTTCCGGGGTTACTGAAGCTTTCTTT
TRBJ2-3,TRBV20-1,TRBD2,NA,CSASPLLAGETDTQYF,TGCAGTGCTAGTCCCTTACTAGCGGGAGAGACAGATACGCAGTATTTT
TRBJ2-1,TRBV20-1,TRBD2,NA,CSPRASGGVGEQFF,TGCAGCCCACGGGCTAGCGGGGGGGTTGGTGAGCAGTTCTTC
TRBJ2-5,TRBV12-3/TRBV12-4,NA,NA,CASSSRNEQYF,TGTGCCAGCAGTTCCCGCAATGAGCAGTACTTC
TRBJ2-5,TRBV2,NA,many,CASRGIQETQYF,TGTGCCAGCAGGGGGATCCAAGAGACCCAGTACTTC
TRBJ2-7,TRBV6-2/TRBV6-3,TRBD2,NA,CASSYSVAGSDEQYF,TGTGCCAGCAGTTACTCCGTAGCGGGGTCGGACGAGCAGTACTTC
TRBJ1-6,TRBV12-3/TRBV12-4,NA,NA,CACSPQGSSPLHF,TGTGCCTGCAGTCCCCAGGGGTCTTCACCCCTCCACTTT
TRBJ2-2,TRBV7-9,NA,few,CASRSWGTGELFF,TGTGCCAGCAGATCCTGGGGGACCGGGGAGCTGTTTTTT
TRBJ1-4,TRBV20-1,TRBD1,few,CSAVRTGQKLFF,TGCAGTGCTGTAAGGACAGGCCAAAAACTGTTTTTT
TRBJ2-1,TRBV5-1,NA,many,CASSSEGVSPNEQFF,TGCGCCAGCAGCTCCGAAGGAGTTTCTCCAAATGAGCAGTTCTTC
TRBJ2-3,TRBV7-2,TRBD2,NA,CASSSGVAGSTDTQYF,TGTGCCAGCAGCTCGGGGGTAGCGGGGAGCACAGATACGCAGTATTTT